This T cell receptor beta chain emerged from a study of T cell changes during pregnancy in multiple sclerosis. The CDR3 totals 11 residues. The germline V gene encodes CDR1 GTSNPN and CDR2 SVGIG (reference sequence). The data were produced by immunoSEQ multiplex PCR, yet TCRdb's version contains in-frame clones alone and is incomplete. The data contain under 70,000 clones, around 90% of them singletons. On this clone: Its ends do not fully match the called genes, so a read error is possible.

The chain is built from TRBV30 and TRBJ1-2; D might be TRBD1 (6 bases). This clonotype originated in a female donor with multiple sclerosis, enrolled in a pregnancy study. This sample comprised CD4+ T cells from peripheral blood mononuclear cells, obtained in the first trimester of pregnancy. Here the CDR3 DNA reads TGTGCGTGGACAGTGCGGGACGGCTACACCTTC. Its translation: CAWTVRDGYTF.